The following is a TCR beta chain sequence with its context. Its antigen is unknown. One base away there is no much larger clone; base qualities are not given. This record belongs to a study of blood T cell repertoires in COVID-19 (TCRdb year 2020). About the full investigation: Samples covering the acute and convalescent phases of COVID-19 were provided by collaborators in the United States, Italy and Spain. Sample metadata almost always included a de-identified subject ID, COVID-19 status, age in years and sex. The repertoires were made available in a free public database intended to serve as a resource for research on the immune response to SARS-CoV-2. Where HLA class I and class II types were available, the types were taken from metadata supplied by the sample provider, not from assay-based typing. Deeply sampled blood TCRbeta repertoires from subjects exposed to, actively infected with, or recovered from COVID-19 were included in the dataset. The samples were drawn from the first 160 participants of the ongoing ImmuneRACE study and from about 1,200 subjects provided by 6 global collaborators. The prospective study material was composed of cDNA or gDNA derived from T cells, B-cell-depleted T cells, or PBMCs. Summary of the overall study and its limitations: The quantity of clinical and demographic metadata differed by source and by participant and was supplied without curation.

Trimming accounts for 1 base at V and 3 bases at J, while the number of junction bases matched to no gene is 4. The CDR3 contains 17 residues, cysteine and phenylalanine counted. Solely the CDR3 DNA is kept, with 51 bases framed from the first base. Taken from the germline V gene, the CDR1 and CDR2 loops are SGHRS and YFSETQ. TCRbeta CDR3 regions were amplified from genomic DNA using the immunoSEQ Assay, a bias-controlled multiplex PCR. The study's own analysis went as follows. The number of nucleated cells in each sample was estimated by amplification of reference gene primers within the assay. To quantify the absolute abundance of each unique TCRbeta CDR3 rearrangement, sequence reads were collapsed and filtered. Productive Simpson clonality was computed per sample as the square root of Simpson's diversity index over productive rearrangements. In its TCRdb copy, this immuneACCESS table keeps in-frame sequences only and misses some clones. Where compared with another copy, unresolved V genes explain less than half of these, and the others have no known cause. V, J and clone size are taken as reported in that table, and D and trimming were inferred from the DNA itself. Recorded for this sample are approximately 170,000 clones; roughly 84% of them occurred a single time. In total, the top ten clones hold roughly 10% of the sample.

Whole blood was collected in K2EDTA tubes by collaborating institutions according to the institutions' own protocols. Collaborator samples were shipped for TCRbeta analysis as frozen whole blood, isolated PBMCs, or DNA extracted from either sample type. The rearrangement combines TRBV5-1 with TRBJ2-3; TRBD2 agrees with 14 junctional bases. The sequence was collected from a woman aged 80 or over with active or convalescent COVID-19. The material sequenced was peripheral blood. The DNA sequence follows: TGCGCCAGCAGCTTGCAGACTAGCGGGAGGGCAACAGATACGCAGTATTTT. Its translation is CASSLQTSGRATDTQYF.